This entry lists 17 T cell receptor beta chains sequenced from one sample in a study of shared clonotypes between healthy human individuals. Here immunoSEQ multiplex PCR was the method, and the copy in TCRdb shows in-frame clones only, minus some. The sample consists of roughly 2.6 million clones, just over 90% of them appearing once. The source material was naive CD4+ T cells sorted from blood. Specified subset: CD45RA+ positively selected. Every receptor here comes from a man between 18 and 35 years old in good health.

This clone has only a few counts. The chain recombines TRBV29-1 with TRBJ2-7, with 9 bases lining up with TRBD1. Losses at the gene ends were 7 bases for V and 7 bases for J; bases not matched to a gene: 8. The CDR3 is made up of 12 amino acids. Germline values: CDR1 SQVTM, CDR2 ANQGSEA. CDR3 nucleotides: TGCAGCGGACAGACAGGGGGGAGGGAGCAGTACTTC. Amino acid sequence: CSGQTGGREQYF.

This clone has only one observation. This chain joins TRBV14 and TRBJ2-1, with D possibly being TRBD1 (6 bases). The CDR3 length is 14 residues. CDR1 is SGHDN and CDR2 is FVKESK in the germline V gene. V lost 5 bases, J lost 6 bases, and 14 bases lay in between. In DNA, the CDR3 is TGTGCCAGCAGCATACAGGGTTCGCCCAATGAGCAGTTCTTC. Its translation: CASSIQGSPNEQFF.

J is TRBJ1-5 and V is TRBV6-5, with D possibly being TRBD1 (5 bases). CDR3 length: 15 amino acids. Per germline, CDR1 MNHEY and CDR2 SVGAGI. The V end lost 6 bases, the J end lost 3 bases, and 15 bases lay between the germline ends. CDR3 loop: CASSRDGDYNQPQHF. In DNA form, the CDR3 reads TGTGCCAGCAGCCGGGACGGTGATTACAATCAGCCCCAGCATTTT.

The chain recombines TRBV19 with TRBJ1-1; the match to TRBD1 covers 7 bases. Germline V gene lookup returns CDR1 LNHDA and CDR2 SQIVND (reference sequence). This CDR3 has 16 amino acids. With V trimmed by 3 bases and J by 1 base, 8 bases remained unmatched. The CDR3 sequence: CASSISRGQRNTEAFF. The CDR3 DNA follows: TGTGCCAGTAGTATTTCTAGGGGGCAGAGGAACACTGAAGCTTTCTTT.

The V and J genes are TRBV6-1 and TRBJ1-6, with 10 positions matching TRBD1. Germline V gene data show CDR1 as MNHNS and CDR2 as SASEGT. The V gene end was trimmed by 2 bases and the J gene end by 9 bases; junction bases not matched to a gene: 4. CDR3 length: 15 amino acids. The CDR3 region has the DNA TGTGCCAGCAGTGAATGGGGGACAGGGGTTTCACCCCTCCACTTT. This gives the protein CASSEWGTGVSPLHF.

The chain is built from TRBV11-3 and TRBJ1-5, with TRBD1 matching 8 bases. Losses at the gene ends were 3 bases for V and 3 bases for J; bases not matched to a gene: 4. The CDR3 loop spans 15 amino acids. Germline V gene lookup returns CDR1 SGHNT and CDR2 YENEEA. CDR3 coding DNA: TGTGCCAGCAGCTTTCGGACAGGGAACAATCAGCCCCAGCATTTT. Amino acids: CASSFRTGNNQPQHF.

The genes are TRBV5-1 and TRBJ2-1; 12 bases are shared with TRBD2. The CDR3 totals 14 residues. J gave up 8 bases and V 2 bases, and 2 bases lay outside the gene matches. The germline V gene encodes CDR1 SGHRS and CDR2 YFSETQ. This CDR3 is CASSFASGGDEQFF. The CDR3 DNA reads TGCGCCAGCAGCTTTGCTAGCGGGGGGGATGAGCAGTTCTTC.

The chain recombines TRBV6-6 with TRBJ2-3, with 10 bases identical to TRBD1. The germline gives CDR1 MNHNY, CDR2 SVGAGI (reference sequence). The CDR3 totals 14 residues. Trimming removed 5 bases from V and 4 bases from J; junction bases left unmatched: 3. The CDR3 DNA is TGTGCCAGCAGTGACAGGGGGCCCCCAGATACGCAGTATTTT. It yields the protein CASSDRGPPDTQYF.

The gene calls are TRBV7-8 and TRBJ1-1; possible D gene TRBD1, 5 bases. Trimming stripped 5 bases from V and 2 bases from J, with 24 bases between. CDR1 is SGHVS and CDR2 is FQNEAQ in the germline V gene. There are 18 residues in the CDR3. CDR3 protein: CASSLKWGGFLLNTEAFF. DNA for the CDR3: TGTGCCAGCAGCCTTAAATGGGGGGGGTTCCTACTAAACACTGAAGCTTTCTTT.

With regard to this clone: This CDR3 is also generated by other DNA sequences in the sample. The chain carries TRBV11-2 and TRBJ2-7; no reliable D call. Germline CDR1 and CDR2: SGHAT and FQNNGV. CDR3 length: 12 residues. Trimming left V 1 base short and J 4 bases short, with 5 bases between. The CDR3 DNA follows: TGTGCCAGCAGCTTAGTCGAGTACGAGCAGTACTTC. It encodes CASSLVEYEQYF.

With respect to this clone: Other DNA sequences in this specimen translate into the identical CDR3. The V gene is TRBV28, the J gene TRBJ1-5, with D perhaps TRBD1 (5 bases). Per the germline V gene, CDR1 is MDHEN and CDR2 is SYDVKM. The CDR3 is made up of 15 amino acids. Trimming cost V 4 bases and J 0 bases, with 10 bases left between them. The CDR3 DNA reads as TGTGCCAGCAGTTCGGACACCTATAGCAATCAGCCCCAGCATTTT. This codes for CASSSDTYSNQPQHF.

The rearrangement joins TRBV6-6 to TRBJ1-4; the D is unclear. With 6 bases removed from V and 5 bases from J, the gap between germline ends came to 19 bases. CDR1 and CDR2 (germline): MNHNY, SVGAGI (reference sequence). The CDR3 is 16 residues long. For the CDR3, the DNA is TGTGCCAGCAGCCTAACCGCCCCTGAAACGAATGAAAAACTGTTTTTT. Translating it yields CASSLTAPETNEKLFF.

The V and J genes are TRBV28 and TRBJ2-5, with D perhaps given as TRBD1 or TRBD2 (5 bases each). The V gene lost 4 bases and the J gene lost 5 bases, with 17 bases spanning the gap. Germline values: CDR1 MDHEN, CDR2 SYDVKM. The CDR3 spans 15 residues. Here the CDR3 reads CASSSSGTTRETQYF. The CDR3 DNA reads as TGTGCCAGCAGTTCCTCCGGGACGACCCGGGAGACCCAGTACTTC.

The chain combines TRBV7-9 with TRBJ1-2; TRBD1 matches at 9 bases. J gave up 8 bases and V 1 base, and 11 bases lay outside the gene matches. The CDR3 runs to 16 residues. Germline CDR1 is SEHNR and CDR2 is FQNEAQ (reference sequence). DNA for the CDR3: TGTGCCAGCAGCTTAGTATACCTGGGACAGGGAGACGGCTACACCTTC. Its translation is CASSLVYLGQGDGYTF.

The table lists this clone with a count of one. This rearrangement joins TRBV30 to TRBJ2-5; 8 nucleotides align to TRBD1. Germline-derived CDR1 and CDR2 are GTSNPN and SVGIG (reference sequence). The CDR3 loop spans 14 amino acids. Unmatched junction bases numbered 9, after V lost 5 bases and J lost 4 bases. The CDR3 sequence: CAWGPTGVLETQYF. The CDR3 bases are TGTGCCTGGGGGCCGACAGGGGTCCTAGAGACCCAGTACTTC.

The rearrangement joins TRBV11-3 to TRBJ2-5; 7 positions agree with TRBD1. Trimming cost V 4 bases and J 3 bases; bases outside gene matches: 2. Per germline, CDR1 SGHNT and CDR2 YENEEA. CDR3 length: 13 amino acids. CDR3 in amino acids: CASSSGQKETQYF. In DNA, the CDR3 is TGTGCCAGCAGCTCGGGACAGAAAGAGACCCAGTACTTC.

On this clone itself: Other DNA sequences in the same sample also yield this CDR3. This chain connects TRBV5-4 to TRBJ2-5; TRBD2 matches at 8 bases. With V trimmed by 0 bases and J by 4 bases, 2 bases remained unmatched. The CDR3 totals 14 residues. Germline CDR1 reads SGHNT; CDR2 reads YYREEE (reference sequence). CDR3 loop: CASSLAAGGETQYF. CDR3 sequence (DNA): TGTGCCAGCAGCTTGGCTGCGGGGGGAGAGACCCAGTACTTC.